This T cell receptor (beta chain) is from a study of blood T cell repertoires in COVID-19. Looking at the study overall: From the United States, Italy and Spain came samples of acute and convalescent COVID-19. Nucleic acid was either cDNA or gDNA, and it came from T cells, B-cell-depleted T cells, or PBMCs.

Assay used: immunoSEQ multiplex PCR; TCRdb lists only in-frame clones, some missing. The sample has hundreds of thousands of clones, just over 85% seen once. The germline V gene encodes CDR1 LGHDT and CDR2 YNNKEL (reference sequence). J was trimmed by 11 bases and V by 4 bases; bases with no gene match: 14. This CDR3 is built from 16 residues. The cohort comprised adults aged about 18 to 100 years residing in approximately 25 US areas. The receptor's source is a man in his forties who had recovered from COVID-19. The sequencing input was PBMCs or T cells enriched from blood (not recorded which). This chain connects TRBV3-1 (or the pseudogene TRBV3-2) to TRBJ2-1; 10 bases align to TRBD2. CDR3 residues: CASSLGRLAGAPKQFF. CDR3 DNA: TGTGCCAGCAGCCTTGGCCGCCTAGCGGGAGCCCCAAAGCAGTTCTTC.